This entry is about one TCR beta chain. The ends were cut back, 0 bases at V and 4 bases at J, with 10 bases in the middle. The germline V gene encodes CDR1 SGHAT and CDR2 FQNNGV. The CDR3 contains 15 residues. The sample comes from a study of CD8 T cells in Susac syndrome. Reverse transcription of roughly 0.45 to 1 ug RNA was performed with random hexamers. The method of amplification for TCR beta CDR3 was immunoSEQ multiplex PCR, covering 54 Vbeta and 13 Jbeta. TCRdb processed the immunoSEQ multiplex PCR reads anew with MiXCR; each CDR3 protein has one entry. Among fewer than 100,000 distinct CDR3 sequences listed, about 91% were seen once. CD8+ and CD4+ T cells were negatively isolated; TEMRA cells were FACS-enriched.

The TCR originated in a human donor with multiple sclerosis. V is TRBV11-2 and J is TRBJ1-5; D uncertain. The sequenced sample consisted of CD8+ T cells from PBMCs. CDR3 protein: CASSLDFRTNQPQHF. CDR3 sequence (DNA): TGTGCCAGCAGCTTAGACTTCAGGACGAATCAGCCCCAGCATTTT.